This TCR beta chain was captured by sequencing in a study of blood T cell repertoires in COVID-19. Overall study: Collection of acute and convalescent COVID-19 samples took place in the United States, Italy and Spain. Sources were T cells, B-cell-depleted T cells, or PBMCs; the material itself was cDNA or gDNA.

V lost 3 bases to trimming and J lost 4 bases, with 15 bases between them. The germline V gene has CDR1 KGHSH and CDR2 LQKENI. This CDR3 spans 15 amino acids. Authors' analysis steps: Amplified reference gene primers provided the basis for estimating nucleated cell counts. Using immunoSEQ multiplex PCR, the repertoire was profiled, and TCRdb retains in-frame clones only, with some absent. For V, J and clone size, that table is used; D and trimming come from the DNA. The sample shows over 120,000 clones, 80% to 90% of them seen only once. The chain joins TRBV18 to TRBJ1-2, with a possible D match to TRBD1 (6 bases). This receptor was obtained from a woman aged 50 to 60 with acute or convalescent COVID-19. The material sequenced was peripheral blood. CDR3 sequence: CASSPPGERAYGYTF. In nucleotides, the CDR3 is TGTGCCAGCTCACCGCCAGGGGAGAGGGCCTATGGCTACACCTTC.